The entry below gives a single T cell receptor beta chain sequence along with its context. There are 12 residues in the CDR3. CDR1 and CDR2 from the germline V gene are DFQATT and SNEGSKA (reference sequence). V lost 6 bases and J 5 bases, leaving 13 bases between the germline ends. With a J-beta primer mix and a sample-barcoded 5' primer, a second PCR ran 7 to 11 cycles. TCRdb reprocessed the 5' RACE reads with MiXCR, giving one entry per CDR3 protein. Seen here are 1.4 million to 1.5 million distinct CDR3 sequences, around 39% observed once, and the top ten hold roughly 7.7%. These data belong to a study of blood T cells in healthy people across ages.

The TCR comes from a woman aged 18-30 years in good health. V usage is TRBV20-1 and J usage is TRBJ2-5; perhaps D is TRBD1 or TRBD2 (5 bases each). The sequencing input was blood. The CDR3, as DNA: TGCAGTGCCGAACGGGGCTGGGAGACCCAGTACTTC. It codes for CSAERGWETQYF.